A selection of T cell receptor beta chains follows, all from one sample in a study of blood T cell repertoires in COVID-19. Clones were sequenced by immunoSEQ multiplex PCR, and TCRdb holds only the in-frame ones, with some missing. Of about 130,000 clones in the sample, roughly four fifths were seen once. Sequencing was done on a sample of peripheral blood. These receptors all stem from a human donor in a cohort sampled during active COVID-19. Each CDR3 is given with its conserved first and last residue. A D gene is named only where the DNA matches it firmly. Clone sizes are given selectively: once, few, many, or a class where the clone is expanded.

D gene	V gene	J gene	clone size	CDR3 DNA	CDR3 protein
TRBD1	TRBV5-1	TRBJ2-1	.	TGCGCCAGCAGCTCGCGGACAGGGGCCGGTCCCAATAATGAGCAGTTCTTC	CASSSRTGAGPNNEQFF
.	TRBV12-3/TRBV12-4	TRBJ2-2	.	TGTGCCAGCAGTTTAGCGTCAGCCGGGGAGCTGTTTTTT	CASSLASAGELFF
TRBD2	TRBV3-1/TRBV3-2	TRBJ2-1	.	TGTGCCAGCAGCCTCGGAGCGGGGGAATCCTACAATGAGCAGTTCTTC	CASSLGAGESYNEQFF
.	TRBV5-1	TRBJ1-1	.	TGCGCCAGCAGCTTGAGGGGAGGGACTGAAGCTTTCTTT	CASSLRGGTEAFF
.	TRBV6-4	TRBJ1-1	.	TGTGCCAGTGTGGAGGTCAACACTGAAGCTTTCTTT	CASVEVNTEAFF
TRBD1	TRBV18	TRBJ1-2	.	TGTGCCAGCTCACGGCAGGGGGCGGCTAACTATGGCTACACCTTC	CASSRQGAANYGYTF
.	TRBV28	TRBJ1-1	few	TGTGCCAGCAGTTTATTCGGCAGGGCTTCGAACACTGAAGCTTTCTTT	CASSLFGRASNTEAFF
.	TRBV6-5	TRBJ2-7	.	TGTGCCAGCAGTTACCTTTCGGGCGGGGCCCTATACGAGCAGTACTTC	CASSYLSGGALYEQYF
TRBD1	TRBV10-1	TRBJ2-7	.	TGCGCCAGCAGTGATCCCGGGACAGGGGGCTACGAGCAGTACTTC	CASSDPGTGGYEQYF
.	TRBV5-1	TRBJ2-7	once	TGCGCCAGCAGCTTGGAGCAGGGACTCTTATACGAGCAGTACTTC	CASSLEQGLLYEQYF
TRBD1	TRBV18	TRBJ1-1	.	TGTGCCAGCTCACCACAGCAGGGGGCTGAAGCTTTCTTT	CASSPQQGAEAFF
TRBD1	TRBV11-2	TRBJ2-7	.	TGTGCCAGCAGCTTTCTCCGTGGACAGGGTCCCTACGAGCAGTACTTC	CASSFLRGQGPYEQYF
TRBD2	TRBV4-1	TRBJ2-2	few	TGCGCCAGCAGCCTAGAAGCAGGACTAGCGGGGAACACCGGGGAGCTGTTTTTT	CASSLEAGLAGNTGELFF
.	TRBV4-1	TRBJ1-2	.	TGCGCCAGCAGCCCCACCTTGACAGACACAAACTATGGCTACACCTTC	CASSPTLTDTNYGYTF
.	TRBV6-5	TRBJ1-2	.	TGTGCCAGCAGTTACTTAGACAGCTATGGCTACACCTTC	CASSYLDSYGYTF
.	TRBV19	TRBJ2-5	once	TGTGCCAGTAGTCGGGGGCAAGAGACCCAGTACTTC	CASSRGQETQYF
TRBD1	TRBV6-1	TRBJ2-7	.	TGTGCCAGCAGTGAAAGCCCGGGACAGTTATACGAGCAGTACTTC	CASSESPGQLYEQYF
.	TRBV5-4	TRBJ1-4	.	TGTGCCAGCAGCCCGAGGGCCGATGCAACTAATGAAAAACTGTTTTTT	CASSPRADATNEKLFF
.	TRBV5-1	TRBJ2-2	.	TGCGCCAGCAGCTTGGCACGGTTAAACACCGGGGAGCTGTTTTTT	CASSLARLNTGELFF
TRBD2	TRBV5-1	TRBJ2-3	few	TGCGCCAGCAGCTTGGTGAGCGGGGCAGATACGCAGTATTTT	CASSLVSGADTQYF
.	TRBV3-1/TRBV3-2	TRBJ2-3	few	TGTGCCAGCAGCCAACTCGGGGCAGATACGCAGTATTTT	CASSQLGADTQYF
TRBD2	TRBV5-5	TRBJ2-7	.	TGTGCCGACCCGCTCGCCAGGGCTAGCGGGTCTCACGAGCAGTACTTC	CADPLARASGSHEQYF
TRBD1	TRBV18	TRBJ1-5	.	TGTGCCAGCTCACCAGACAGGGACAATCAGCCCCAGCATTTT	CASSPDRDNQPQHF
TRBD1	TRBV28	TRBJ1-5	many	TGTGCCAGCCAGACAGGGGGCGAGGATCAGCCCCAGCATTTT	CASQTGGEDQPQHF
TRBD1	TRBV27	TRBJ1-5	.	TGTGCCAGCAGTTTATCCTTGACAGGGGGCAATCAGCCCCAGCATTTT	CASSLSLTGGNQPQHF
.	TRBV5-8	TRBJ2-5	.	TGTGCCAGCAGCTCGAATCCCGGCCGGGGAGAGACCCAGTACTTC	CASSSNPGRGETQYF
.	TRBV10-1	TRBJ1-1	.	TGCGCCAGCAGTGAGTCCGGGGGGAACTCTGAAGCTTTCTTT	CASSESGGNSEAFF
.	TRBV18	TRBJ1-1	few	TGTGCCAGCTCACAGGGGGTGAACACTGAAGCTTTCTTT	CASSQGVNTEAFF
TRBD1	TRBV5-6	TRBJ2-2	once	TGTGCCAGCAGGCCCGGGACAGGGGTTGGCGGGGAGCTGTTTTTT	CASRPGTGVGGELFF
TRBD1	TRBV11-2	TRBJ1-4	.	TGTGCCAGCAGTATCCTCCGGGACAGAGATGAAAAACTGTTTTTT	CASSILRDRDEKLFF
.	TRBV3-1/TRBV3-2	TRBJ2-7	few	TGTGCCAGCAGCCGCCGAACTGACGAGCAGTACTTC	CASSRRTDEQYF
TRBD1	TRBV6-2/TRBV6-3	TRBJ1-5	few	TGTGCCAGCAGTTCGCGGAGGGGACAGGGGGGGGGTCAGCCCCAGCATTTT	CASSSRRGQGGGQPQHF
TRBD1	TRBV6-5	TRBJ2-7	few	TGTGCCAGCACCCAAGCCGGGACAGGGCCTCCTTTTGAGTACTTC	CASTQAGTGPPFEYF
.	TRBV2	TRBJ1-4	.	TGTGCCAGCCTCATTGACAGGGAAAAACTGTTTTTT	CASLIDREKLFF
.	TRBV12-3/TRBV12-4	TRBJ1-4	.	TGTGCCACCGGAGGCGATGAGGAAAAACTGTTTTTT	CATGGDEEKLFF
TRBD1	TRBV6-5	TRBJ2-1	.	TGTGCCAGCAGGCCTTCCTCCGGGACAGGGGAGGAGCAGTTCTTC	CASRPSSGTGEEQFF
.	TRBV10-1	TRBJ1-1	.	TGCGCCAGCAGTGAGATGGCGAACACTGAAGCTTTCTTT	CASSEMANTEAFF
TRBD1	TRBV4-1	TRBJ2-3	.	TGCGCCAGCAGCGAAGGACAGGGGCAAGATACGCAGTATTTT	CASSEGQGQDTQYF
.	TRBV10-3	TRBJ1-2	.	TGTGCCATCAGGCCGGACACTACTAACTATGGCTACACCTTC	CAIRPDTTNYGYTF
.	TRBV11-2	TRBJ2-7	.	TGTGCCAGCAGCTTAGCGGTCTCTCGGGAGCAGTACTTC	CASSLAVSREQYF
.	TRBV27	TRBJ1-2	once	TGTGCCAGCAGTTTGAGAGGTGACAGTAACTATGGCTACACCTTC	CASSLRGDSNYGYTF
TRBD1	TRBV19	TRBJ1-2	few	TGTGCCAGTACCCCGAAGCCACAGGGGGCTAACTATGGCTACACCTTC	CASTPKPQGANYGYTF
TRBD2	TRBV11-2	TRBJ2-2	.	TGTGCCAGCAGCTTAGTATATGGCGGGGGGACCTTCACCGGGGAGCTGTTTTTT	CASSLVYGGGTFTGELFF
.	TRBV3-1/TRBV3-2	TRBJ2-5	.	TGTGCCAGCAGCCAAACAGGGTTCACGGAGACCCAGTACTTC	CASSQTGFTETQYF
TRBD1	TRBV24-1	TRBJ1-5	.	TGTGCCACCAGTGATTACGGACAGGGGGCCTACAATCAGCCCCAGCATTTT	CATSDYGQGAYNQPQHF